This is a list of T cell receptor beta chains from one sample in a study of shared clonotypes between healthy human individuals. The protocol was immunoSEQ multiplex PCR, while the TCRdb copy is restricted to in-frame clones and leaves out a portion. Of roughly 660,000 clones in the sample, 90% were seen once. Input material: memory CD8+ T cells from PBMCs. The receptors were gathered from a young man in good health. Some clones in this sample may be carry-over from other donors' samples. Both conserved end residues are part of each CDR3. The D gene is left open where the match is weak. The listing skips clone size in some rows; elsewhere it reads once, few, many or a size class.

j_call clone_size d_call v_call cdr3_nt cdr3_aa
TRBJ2-4 - TRBD2 TRBV27 TGTGCCAGCAGTGGAGGACTAGCCGTAAACATTCAGTACTTC CASSGGLAVNIQYF
TRBJ2-2 - - TRBV4-1 TGCGCCAGCAGCCAGAGCGGGGAGCTGTTTTTT CASSQSGELFF
TRBJ1-5 - TRBD1 TRBV4-2 TGTGCCAGCAGCCCTAGACCGGGACAGATCCATCAGCCCCAGCATTTT CASSPRPGQIHQPQHF
TRBJ2-6 - - TRBV7-8 TGTGCCAGCAGCCTCATTCGCTCGGGGGCCAACGTCCTGACTTTC CASSLIRSGANVLTF
TRBJ2-7 - - TRBV11-2 TGTGCCAGCAGGGGGCCGGGACCGATGTACTTC CASRGPGPMYF
TRBJ1-2 - - TRBV5-4 TGTGCCAGCTACGGGGTGGGGGAGGAGGGTTACTATGGCTACACCTTC CASYGVGEEGYYGYTF
TRBJ1-2 - - TRBV6-5 TGTGCCAGCAGTTACAGGGACTTCTATGGCTACACCTTC CASSYRDFYGYTF
TRBJ2-3 - - TRBV7-8 TGTGCCAGCAGCTTAAATAGACGGGGCACAGATACGCAGTATTTT CASSLNRRGTDTQYF
TRBJ2-1 once - TRBV11-2 TGTGCCAGCAGCTTAGTCAGGCAGAGAGAGGTTAGGAATGAGCAGTTCTTC CASSLVRQREVRNEQFF
TRBJ2-3 - - TRBV7-9 TGTGCCAGCAGCTCCCCAGTAGCAGATACGCAGTATTTT CASSSPVADTQYF
TRBJ2-7 once - TRBV27 TGTGCCAGCAGTACGACGACCCTATACCCTCCTTACGAGCAGTACTTC CASSTTTLYPPYEQYF
TRBJ2-1 - - TRBV28 TGTGCCAGCAGTTTGGGCAGGATCATCGGGCAGTTCTTC CASSLGRIIGQFF
TRBJ2-2 - - TRBV7-9 TGTGCCAGTCCCCGGGGGGACAGGAACACCGGGGAGCTGTTTTTT CASPRGDRNTGELFF
TRBJ2-7 - - TRBV27 TGTGCCAGCAGTTTAGCCGGACCCTACGAGCAGTACTTC CASSLAGPYEQYF
TRBJ2-1 - - TRBV7-9 TGTGCCAGCAGGGGGGGTCGGCCCCAGGAGCAGTTCTTC CASRGGRPQEQFF
TRBJ2-1 - TRBD2 TRBV5-1 TGCGCCAGCAGCTGGCCGGGAGCGGGAAATGAGCAGTTCTTC CASSWPGAGNEQFF
TRBJ2-7 - - TRBV5-5 TGTGCCAGCAGCAACTTACAGTACTCCTACGAGCAGTACTTC CASSNLQYSYEQYF
TRBJ2-1 - TRBD2 TRBV27 TGTGCCAGCACCCTGGGACTAGCGGGAAACCCGGGCAATGAGCAGTTCTTC CASTLGLAGNPGNEQFF